Listed here are 20 T cell receptor beta chains from one sample, sequenced in a study of Ad26.COV2.S vaccination and SARS-CoV-2 variants. TCRdb keeps only in-frame clones here, not all; method: immunoSEQ multiplex PCR. The data contain about 400,000 clones, 70% to 90% of them singletons. Specified treatment: about 20 received Ad26.COV2.S at low or high dose, single or two shots; about 5 received placebo; per-sample allocation not given. After the first vaccine or placebo injection, samples were drawn on day 63. The sample in question was peripheral blood, obtained in a trial of Ad26.COV2.S vaccine versus placebo. Receptors were obtained from a person between 18 and 65 years old who received the Ad26.COV2.S COVID-19 vaccine or a placebo.

The chain recombines TRBV7-9 with TRBJ2-1, with TRBD2 matching 9 bases. Germline CDR1 and CDR2: SEHNR and FQNEAQ (reference sequence). The CDR3 is 13 residues long. V lost 11 bases to trimming and J lost 9 bases; unmatched junction nucleotides: 11. The CDR3 DNA sequence: TGTGCCTGTCGGCGGGGGGGCCGAGGTGAGCAGTTCTTC. Encoded protein: CACRRGGRGEQFF.

This chain uses TRBV18 with TRBJ2-2; TRBD1 might be the D (7 bases). This CDR3 contains 16 residues. Per germline, CDR1 KGHSH and CDR2 LQKENI. Trimming removed 3 bases at V and 7 bases at J, with 18 bases between. The CDR3 reads CASSPDRRTRGGELFF. Written as DNA, the CDR3 is TGTGCCAGCTCACCGGACAGGAGAACGCGGGGCGGGGAGCTGTTTTTT. Full variable domain (outside the CDR3, taken from reference TRBV18 and TRBJ2-2): NAGVMQNPRHLVRRRGQEARLRCSPMKGHSHVYWYRQLPEEGLKFMVYLQKENIIDESGMPKERFSAEFPKEGPSILRIQQVVRGDSAAYFCASSPDRRTRGGELFFGEGSRLTVL.

The rearrangement uses TRBV6-4 and TRBJ2-3; TRBD2 matches 8 bases. V shed 6 bases, J shed 0 bases, and the junction held 8 bases outside the gene matches. The CDR3 is 16 residues long. Germline CDR1 is MRHNA and CDR2 is SNTAGT. The CDR3 spells CASSAIPGGSTDTQYF. The CDR3 bases are TGTGCCAGCAGCGCGATTCCGGGGGGGAGCACAGATACGCAGTATTTT.

J is TRBJ2-2 and V is TRBV7-2; 9 bases line up with TRBD1. Unmatched junction bases numbered 7, after V lost 3 bases and J lost 8 bases. Germline V gene data show CDR1 as SGHTA and CDR2 as FQGNSA. This CDR3 region has 15 residues. CDR3 sequence: CASSLEGTGLGELFF. The CDR3 bases are TGTGCCAGCAGCTTGGAGGGGACAGGGTTGGGGGAGCTGTTTTTT.

This chain uses TRBV10-2 with TRBJ1-1, with no clear D. Looked up from germline, CDR1 is WSHSY and CDR2 is SAAADI. The ends were cut back, 8 bases at V and 0 bases at J, with 13 bases in the middle. The CDR3 contains 14 residues. The CDR3 coding sequence is TGCGCCAGCTCGCACGGACGGTTGAACACTGAAGCTTTCTTT. Translation: CASSHGRLNTEAFF.

The chain couples TRBV3-1 (or the pseudogene TRBV3-2) to TRBJ2-7; D possibly corresponds to TRBD1 (6 bases). Germline V CDR1 and CDR2: LGHDT, YNNKEL (reference sequence). Deletions cut 0 bases from V and 12 bases from J, with 15 bases between. The CDR3 loop spans 13 amino acids. CDR3 residues: CASSQDATGNPYF. CDR3 coding DNA: TGTGCCAGCAGCCAAGATGCAACAGGGAACCCGTACTTC.

The CDR3 DNA reads TGCGCCAGCAGCTCAGGACCAGCCGGGGAGCTGTTTTTT. Translation: CASSSGPAGELFF. The rearrangement links TRBV5-1 to TRBJ2-2; D is ambiguous. This CDR3 is built from 13 residues. Germline CDR1 reads SGHRS; CDR2 reads YFSETQ. Trimming removed 3 bases at V and 6 bases at J, with 9 bases between.

The chain is built from TRBV6-2 or TRBV6-3 and TRBJ1-5; TRBD1 is a possible D gene (5 bases). Germline lookup yields CDR1 MNHEY and CDR2 SVGEGT. There are 16 residues in the CDR3. V was shortened by 6 bases and J by 3 bases, with 18 bases between the two germline ends. The CDR3 nucleotides read TGTGCCAGCAGCTCCCAAAACTCAGGGACCAATCAGCCCCAGCATTTT. Its protein product is CASSSQNSGTNQPQHF.

As for this clone: Other nucleotide sequences in the sample specify the same CDR3. V gene TRBV7-9 combines with J gene TRBJ2-1; D may be TRBD1 (5 bases). Germline CDR1 SEHNR, CDR2 FQNEAQ (reference sequence). The CDR3 has 12 residues. V was pared by 5 bases and J by 5 bases, with 7 bases between. The CDR3 DNA reads TGTGCCAGCAGCCTAGGGGACAATGAGCAGTTCTTC. Translated: CASSLGDNEQFF.

This sequence joins TRBV7-2 and TRBJ2-1; D is unresolved. Trimming left V 1 base short and J 7 bases short, with 14 bases between. Germline CDR1 SGHTA, CDR2 FQGNSA. The length of the CDR3 is 15 residues. The CDR3 protein is CASSLESALRNEQFF. In DNA, the CDR3 is TGTGCCAGCAGCTTAGAGTCCGCTTTGAGAAATGAGCAGTTCTTC.

V gene TRBV30 combines with J gene TRBJ1-3; D remains unclear. Germline V gene data show CDR1 as GTSNPN and CDR2 as SVGIG (reference sequence). CDR3 length: 15 amino acids. V was shortened by 4 bases and J by 5 bases, with 18 bases between the two germline ends. CDR3 coding DNA: TGTGCCTGGAACCAGGTCATGGGCCCCAGAAACACCATATATTTT. It codes for CAWNQVMGPRNTIYF.

In this sample, this clone turned up a few times. V and J are TRBV10-3 and TRBJ1-5; 7 bases are a match to TRBD1. The CDR3 contains 14 residues. Germline loops: CDR1 ENHRY, CDR2 SYGVKD. V was pared by 5 bases and J by 5 bases, with 6 bases of the junction left unmatched. The CDR3 reads CAISNNRGDQPQHF. The DNA for the CDR3 is TGTGCCATCAGTAACAACAGGGGTGATCAGCCCCAGCATTTT.

The chain links TRBV3-1 (or the pseudogene TRBV3-2) to TRBJ2-7, with D uncertain. The germline V and J ends were trimmed by 0 bases and 6 bases, with 30 bases remaining between them. The CDR3 length is 20 residues. CDR1 is LGHDT, CDR2 YNNKEL, per germline (reference sequence). The CDR3 nucleotides read TGTGCCAGCAGCCAAGATCTGGAAGGGTATGTAGGAGTGGCCCTCACCGAGCAGTACTTC. It yields the protein CASSQDLEGYVGVALTEQYF.

The V and J genes are TRBV11-2 and TRBJ1-4, with D hard to call. This CDR3 is 17 amino acids long. V gave up 5 bases and J gave up 8 bases, with 24 bases separating them. The germline V gene has CDR1 SGHAT and CDR2 FQNNGV. The CDR3 is CASSLLSLERAGEKLFF. CDR3 nucleotide sequence: TGTGCCAGCAGCCTCCTCTCATTGGAGAGGGCTGGGGAAAAACTGTTTTTT.

V gene TRBV7-9 combines with J gene TRBJ1-5, with 11 bases aligning to TRBD1. This CDR3 is 17 amino acids long. V lost 1 base to trimming and J lost 4 bases; unmatched junction nucleotides: 6. In germline, CDR1 is SEHNR, CDR2 FQNEAQ (reference sequence). The CDR3 sequence is CASSLGSGTGGNQPQHF. In DNA, the CDR3 is TGTGCCAGCAGCTTAGGATCCGGGACAGGGGGAAATCAGCCCCAGCATTTT. Supplemented by reference TRBV7-9 and TRBJ1-5, the full variable domain reads DTGVSQNPRHKITKRGQNVTFRCDPISEHNRLYWYRQTLGQGPEFLTYFQNEAQLEKSRLLSDRFSAERPKGSFSTLEIQRTEQGDSAMYLCASSLGSGTGGNQPQHFGDGTRLSIL.

This clone was seen ten or more times. Distinct nucleotide sequences in the sample also encode this CDR3. V and J are TRBV3-1 (or the pseudogene TRBV3-2) and TRBJ1-2; D is undetermined. With 1 base removed from V and 6 bases from J, the gap between germline ends came to 6 bases. Germline CDR1 and CDR2: LGHDT and YNNKEL (reference sequence). The CDR3 loop spans 12 amino acids. The CDR3, as DNA: TGTGCCAGCAGCCAAGGGGGTAATGGCTACACCTTC. Translation: CASSQGGNGYTF.

This clone was recorded once. The chain joins TRBV2 to TRBJ2-7; TRBD1 aligns across 7 bases. CDR1 SNHLY and CDR2 FYNNEI come from the germline V gene. CDR3 length equals 14 residues. V dropped 7 bases and J dropped 1; count of bases not matched to a gene: 7. This CDR3 reads CASKDRDRSYEQYF. The CDR3 DNA reads TGTGCCAGCAAAGACCGGGACAGATCCTACGAGCAGTACTTC.

CDR3 in DNA: TGTGCCAGCAGCACCGGGGACAGGCAAGAAGCTTTCTTT. It encodes CASSTGDRQEAFF. The rearrangement uses TRBV12-1 and TRBJ1-1; TRBD1, the table's D call, was not compared with the DNA. TRBV12-1 is a listed pseudogene. This CDR3 spans 13 amino acids.

The V gene is TRBV3-1 (or the pseudogene TRBV3-2), the J gene TRBJ2-5; D not certain. V was cut by 6 bases and J by 5 bases, with 13 bases left in between. The CDR3 is 13 amino acids. Per the germline V gene, CDR1 is LGHDT and CDR2 is YNNKEL (reference sequence). Here the CDR3 reads CASRPTKDETQYF. In DNA form, the CDR3 reads TGTGCCAGCAGACCCACGAAGGATGAGACCCAGTACTTC.

This chain links TRBV6-5 with TRBJ1-1; D ambiguous. V dropped 2 bases and J dropped 2 bases, with 12 bases sitting between them. CDR3 length equals 15 residues. The germline gives CDR1 MNHEY, CDR2 SVGAGI. DNA of the CDR3: TGTGCCAGCAGTTACGAGGTCAGCCTAAACACTGAAGCTTTCTTT. This codes for CASSYEVSLNTEAFF.